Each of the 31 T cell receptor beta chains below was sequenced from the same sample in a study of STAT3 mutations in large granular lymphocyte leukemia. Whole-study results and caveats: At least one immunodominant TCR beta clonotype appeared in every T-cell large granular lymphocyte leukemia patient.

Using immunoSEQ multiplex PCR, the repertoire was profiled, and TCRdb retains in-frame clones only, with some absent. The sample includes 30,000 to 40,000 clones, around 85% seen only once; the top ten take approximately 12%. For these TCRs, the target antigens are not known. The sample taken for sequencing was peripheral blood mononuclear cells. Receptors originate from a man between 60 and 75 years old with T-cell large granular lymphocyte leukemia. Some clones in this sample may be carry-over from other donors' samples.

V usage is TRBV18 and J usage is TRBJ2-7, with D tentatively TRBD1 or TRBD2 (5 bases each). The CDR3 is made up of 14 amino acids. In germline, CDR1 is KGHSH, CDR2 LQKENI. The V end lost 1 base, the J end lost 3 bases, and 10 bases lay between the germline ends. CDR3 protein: CASSPRDAGYEQYF. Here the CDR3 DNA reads TGTGCCAGCTCACCACGGGACGCTGGCTACGAGCAGTACTTC.

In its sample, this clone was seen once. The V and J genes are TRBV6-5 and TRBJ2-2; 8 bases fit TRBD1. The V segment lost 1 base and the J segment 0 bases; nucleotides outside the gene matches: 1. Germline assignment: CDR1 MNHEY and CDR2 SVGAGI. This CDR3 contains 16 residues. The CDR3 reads CASSYWDRSNTGELFF. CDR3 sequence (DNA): TGTGCCAGCAGTTACTGGGACAGGTCGAACACCGGGGAGCTGTTTTTT.

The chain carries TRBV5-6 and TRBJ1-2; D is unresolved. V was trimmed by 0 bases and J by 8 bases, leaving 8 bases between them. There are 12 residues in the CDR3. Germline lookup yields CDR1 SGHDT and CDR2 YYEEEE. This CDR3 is CASSLAMRGYTF. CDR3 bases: TGTGCCAGCAGCTTGGCGATGAGGGGCTACACCTTC. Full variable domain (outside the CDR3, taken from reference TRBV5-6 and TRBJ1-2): DAGVTQSPTHLIKTRGQQVTLRCSPKSGHDTVSWYQQALGQGPQFIFQYYEEEERQRGNFPDRFSGHQFPNYSSELNVNALLLGDSALYLCASSLAMRGYTFGSGTRLTVV.

The CDR3 nucleotides are TGTGCCAGCACCGACTGGACAGGGTCCCTCTCTGGAAACACCATATATTTT. It encodes CASTDWTGSLSGNTIYF. The chain combines TRBV2 with TRBJ1-3; TRBD1 agrees at 8 bases. This CDR3 spans 17 amino acids. Germline V lookup: CDR1 SNHLY, CDR2 FYNNEI. V shed 7 bases and J 0 bases; nucleotides not matched to a gene: 11.

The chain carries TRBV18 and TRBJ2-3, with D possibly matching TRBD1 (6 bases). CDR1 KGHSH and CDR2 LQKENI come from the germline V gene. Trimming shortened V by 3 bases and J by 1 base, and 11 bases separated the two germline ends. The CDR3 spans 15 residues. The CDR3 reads CASSPLQGRTDTQYF. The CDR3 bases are TGTGCCAGCTCACCCCTACAGGGCCGCACAGATACGCAGTATTTT.

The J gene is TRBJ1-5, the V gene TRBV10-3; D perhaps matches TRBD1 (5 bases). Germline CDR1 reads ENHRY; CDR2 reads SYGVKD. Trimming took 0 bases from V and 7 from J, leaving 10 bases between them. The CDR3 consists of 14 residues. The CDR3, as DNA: TGTGCCATCAGTGAGTCGACCAGGGACCAGCCCCAGCATTTT. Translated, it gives CAISESTRDQPQHF.

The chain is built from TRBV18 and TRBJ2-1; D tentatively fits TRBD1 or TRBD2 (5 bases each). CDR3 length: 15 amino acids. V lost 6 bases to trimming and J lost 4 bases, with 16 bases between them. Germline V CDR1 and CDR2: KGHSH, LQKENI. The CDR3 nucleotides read TGTGCCAGCTCGACGAACGGAGGACATTACAATGAGCAGTTCTTC. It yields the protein CASSTNGGHYNEQFF.

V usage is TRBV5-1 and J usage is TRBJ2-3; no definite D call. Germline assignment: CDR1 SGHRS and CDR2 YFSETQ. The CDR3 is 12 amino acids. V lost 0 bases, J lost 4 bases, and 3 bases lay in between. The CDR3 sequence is CASSLVADTQYF. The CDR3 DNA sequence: TGCGCCAGCAGCTTGGTAGCAGATACGCAGTATTTT.

Written as DNA, the CDR3 is TGTGCCAAACCAGGGGGGAAAGGGGATACGCAGTATTTT. It translates to CAKPGGKGDTQYF. The J gene is TRBJ2-3, the V gene TRBV27, with D possibly being TRBD1 (7 bases). This CDR3 comprises 13 residues. Germline CDR1 and CDR2: MNHEY and SMNVEV (reference sequence). Trimming shortened V by 10 bases and J by 6 bases, and 17 bases separated the two germline ends.

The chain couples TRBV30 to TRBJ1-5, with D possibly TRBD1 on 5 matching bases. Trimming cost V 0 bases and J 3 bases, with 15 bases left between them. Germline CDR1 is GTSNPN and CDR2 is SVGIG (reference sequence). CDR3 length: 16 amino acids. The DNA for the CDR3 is TGTGCCTGGAGTGTACAAGGCAGGGAGGACAATCAGCCCCAGCATTTT. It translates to CAWSVQGREDNQPQHF.

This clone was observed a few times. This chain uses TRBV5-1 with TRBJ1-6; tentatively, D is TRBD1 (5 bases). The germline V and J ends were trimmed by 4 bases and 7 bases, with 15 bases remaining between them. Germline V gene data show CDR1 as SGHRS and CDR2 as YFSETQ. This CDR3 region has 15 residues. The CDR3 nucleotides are TGCGCCAGCAGCCCGACAGAGTCACTCAATTCACCCCTCCACTTT. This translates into CASSPTESLNSPLHF.

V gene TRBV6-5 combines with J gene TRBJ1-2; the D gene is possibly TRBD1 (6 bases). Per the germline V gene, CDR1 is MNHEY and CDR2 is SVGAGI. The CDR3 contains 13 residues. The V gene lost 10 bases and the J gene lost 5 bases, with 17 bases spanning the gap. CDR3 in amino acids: CAIRREGTYGYTF. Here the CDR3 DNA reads TGTGCCATTCGGAGGGAGGGGACATATGGCTACACCTTC.

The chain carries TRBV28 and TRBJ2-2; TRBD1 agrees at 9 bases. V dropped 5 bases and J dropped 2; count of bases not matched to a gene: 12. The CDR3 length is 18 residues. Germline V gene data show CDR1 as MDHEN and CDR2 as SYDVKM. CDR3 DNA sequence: TGTGCCAGCAGTCCTGGGACAGGGAGGAGGGGAAACACCGGGGAGCTGTTTTTT. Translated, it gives CASSPGTGRRGNTGELFF.

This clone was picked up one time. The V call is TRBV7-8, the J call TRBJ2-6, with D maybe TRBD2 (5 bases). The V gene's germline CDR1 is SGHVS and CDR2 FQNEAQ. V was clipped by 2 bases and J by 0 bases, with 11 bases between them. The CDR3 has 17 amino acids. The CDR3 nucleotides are TGTGCCAGCAGCTTAACCTCCGCGGGCTCTGGGGCCAACGTCCTGACTTTC. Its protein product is CASSLTSAGSGANVLTF. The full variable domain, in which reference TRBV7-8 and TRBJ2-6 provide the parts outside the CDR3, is GAGVSQSPRYKVAKRGQDVALRCDPISGHVSLFWYQQALGQGPEFLTYFQNEAQLDKSGLPSDRFFAERPEGSVSTLKIQRTQQEDSAVYLCASSLTSAGSGANVLTFGAGSRLTVL.

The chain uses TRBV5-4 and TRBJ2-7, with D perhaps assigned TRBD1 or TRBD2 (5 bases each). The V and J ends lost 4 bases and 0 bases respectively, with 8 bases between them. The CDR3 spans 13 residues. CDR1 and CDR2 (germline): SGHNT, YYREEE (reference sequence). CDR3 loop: CASSRDVSYEQYF. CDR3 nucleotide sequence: TGTGCCAGCAGCCGGGACGTCTCCTACGAGCAGTACTTC.

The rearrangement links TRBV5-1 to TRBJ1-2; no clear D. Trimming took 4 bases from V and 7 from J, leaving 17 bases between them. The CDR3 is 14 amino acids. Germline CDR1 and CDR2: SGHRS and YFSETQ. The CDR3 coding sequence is TGCGCCAGCAGCCCGCTCGAGGCCAAGCGTGGCTACACCTTC. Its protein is CASSPLEAKRGYTF.

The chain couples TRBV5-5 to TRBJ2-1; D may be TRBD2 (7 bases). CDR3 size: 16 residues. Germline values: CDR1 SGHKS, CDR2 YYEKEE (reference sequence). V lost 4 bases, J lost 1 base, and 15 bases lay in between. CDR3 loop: CASSPLAGASYNEQFF. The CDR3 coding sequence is TGTGCCAGCAGCCCCTTGGCGGGGGCTTCCTACAATGAGCAGTTCTTC. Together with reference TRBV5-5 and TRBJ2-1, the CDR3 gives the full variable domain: DAGVTQSPTHLIKTRGQQVTLRCSPISGHKSVSWYQQVLGQGPQFIFQYYEKEERGRGNFPDRFSARQFPNYSSELNVNALLLGDSALYLCASSPLAGASYNEQFFGPGTRLTVL.

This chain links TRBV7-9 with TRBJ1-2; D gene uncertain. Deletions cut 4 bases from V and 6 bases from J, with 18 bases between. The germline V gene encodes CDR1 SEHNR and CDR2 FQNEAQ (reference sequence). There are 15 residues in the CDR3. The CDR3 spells CASSSDSRLRDGYTF. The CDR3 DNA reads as TGTGCCAGCAGCTCCGACTCTCGCCTTCGGGATGGCTACACCTTC.

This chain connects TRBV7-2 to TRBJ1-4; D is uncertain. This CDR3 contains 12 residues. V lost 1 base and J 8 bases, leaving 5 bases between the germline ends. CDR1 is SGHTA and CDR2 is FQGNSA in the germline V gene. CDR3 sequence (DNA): TGTGCCAGCAGCTTAGATTCCGAAAAACTGTTTTTT. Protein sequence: CASSLDSEKLFF.

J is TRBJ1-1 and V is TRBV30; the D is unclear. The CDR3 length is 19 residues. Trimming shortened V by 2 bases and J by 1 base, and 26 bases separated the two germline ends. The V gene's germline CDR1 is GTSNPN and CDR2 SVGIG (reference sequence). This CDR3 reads CAWSRLVYGVGKGNTEAFF. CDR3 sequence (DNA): TGTGCCTGGAGTCGGCTAGTTTATGGGGTAGGGAAGGGGAACACTGAAGCTTTCTTT. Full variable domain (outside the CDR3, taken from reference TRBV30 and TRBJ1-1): SQTIHQWPATLVQPVGSPLSLECTVEGTSNPNLYWYRQAAGRGLQLLFYSVGIGQISSEVPQNLSASRPQDRQFILSSKKLLLSDSGFYLCAWSRLVYGVGKGNTEAFFGQGTRLTVV.

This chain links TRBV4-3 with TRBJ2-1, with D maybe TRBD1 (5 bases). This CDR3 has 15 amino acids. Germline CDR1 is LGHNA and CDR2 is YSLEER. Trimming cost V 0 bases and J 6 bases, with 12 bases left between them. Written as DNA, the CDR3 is TGCGCCAGCAGCCAAGATCGTAGGGGTTCCAATGAGCAGTTCTTC. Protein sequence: CASSQDRRGSNEQFF.

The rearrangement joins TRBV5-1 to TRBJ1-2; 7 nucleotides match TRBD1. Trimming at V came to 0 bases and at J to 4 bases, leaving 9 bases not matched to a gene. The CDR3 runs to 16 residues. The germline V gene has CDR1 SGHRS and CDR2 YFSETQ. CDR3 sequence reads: CASSLEVAGGGYGYTF. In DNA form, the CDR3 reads TGCGCCAGCAGCTTGGAGGTGGCAGGGGGGGGCTATGGCTACACCTTC.

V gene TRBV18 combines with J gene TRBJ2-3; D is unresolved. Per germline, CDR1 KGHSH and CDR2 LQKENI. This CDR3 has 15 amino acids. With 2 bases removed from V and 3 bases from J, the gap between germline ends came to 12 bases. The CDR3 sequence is CASSPGPSRTDTQYF. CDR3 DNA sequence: TGTGCCAGCTCACCAGGACCCTCACGAACAGATACGCAGTATTTT. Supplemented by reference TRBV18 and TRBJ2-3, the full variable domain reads NAGVMQNPRHLVRRRGQEARLRCSPMKGHSHVYWYRQLPEEGLKFMVYLQKENIIDESGMPKERFSAEFPKEGPSILRIQQVVRGDSAAYFCASSPGPSRTDTQYFGPGTRLTVL.

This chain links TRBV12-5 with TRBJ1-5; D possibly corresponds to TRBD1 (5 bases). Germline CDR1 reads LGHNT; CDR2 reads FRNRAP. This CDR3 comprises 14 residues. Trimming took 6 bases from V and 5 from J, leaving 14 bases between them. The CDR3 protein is CASGPSRDYQPQHF. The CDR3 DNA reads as TGTGCTAGTGGGCCTAGCAGGGACTATCAGCCCCAGCATTTT. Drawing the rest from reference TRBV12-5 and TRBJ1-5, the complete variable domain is DARVTQTPRHKVTEMGQEVTMRCQPILGHNTVFWYRQTMMQGLELLAYFRNRAPLDDSGMPKDRFSAEMPDATLATLKIQPSEPRDSAVYFCASGPSRDYQPQHFGDGTRLSIL.

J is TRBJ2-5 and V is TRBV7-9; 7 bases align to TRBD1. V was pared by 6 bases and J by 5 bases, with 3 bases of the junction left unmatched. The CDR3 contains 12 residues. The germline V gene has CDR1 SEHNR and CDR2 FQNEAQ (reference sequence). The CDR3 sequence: CASRQGVETQYF. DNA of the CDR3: TGTGCCAGCAGGCAGGGGGTGGAGACCCAGTACTTC.

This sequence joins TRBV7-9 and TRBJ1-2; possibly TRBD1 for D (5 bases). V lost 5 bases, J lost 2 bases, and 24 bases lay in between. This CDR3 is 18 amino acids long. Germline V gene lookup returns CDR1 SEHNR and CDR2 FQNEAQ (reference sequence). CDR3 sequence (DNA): TGTGCCAGCAGCCCAGTTACGGTTGGCGCAGGGAGAAACTATGGCTACACCTTC. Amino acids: CASSPVTVGAGRNYGYTF.

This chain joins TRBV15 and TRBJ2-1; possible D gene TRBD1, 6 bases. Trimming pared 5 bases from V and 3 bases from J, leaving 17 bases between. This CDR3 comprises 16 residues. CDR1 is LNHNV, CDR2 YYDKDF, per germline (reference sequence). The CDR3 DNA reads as TGTGCCACCAGCCATACACAGGGTAGGGGCTACAATGAGCAGTTCTTC. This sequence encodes CATSHTQGRGYNEQFF.

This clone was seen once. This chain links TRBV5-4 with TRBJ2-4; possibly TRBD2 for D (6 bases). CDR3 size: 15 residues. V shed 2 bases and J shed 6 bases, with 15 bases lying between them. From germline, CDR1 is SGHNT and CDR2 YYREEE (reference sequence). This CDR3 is CASSFQGGPGNIQYF. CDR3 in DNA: TGTGCCAGCAGCTTCCAGGGAGGCCCAGGAAACATTCAGTACTTC.

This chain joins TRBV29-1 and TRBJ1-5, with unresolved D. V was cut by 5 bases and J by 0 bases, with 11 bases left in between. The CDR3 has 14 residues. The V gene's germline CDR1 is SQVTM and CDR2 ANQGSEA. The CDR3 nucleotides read TGCAGCGTTTCGGCCGACCATAGCAATCAGCCCCAGCATTTT. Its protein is CSVSADHSNQPQHF.

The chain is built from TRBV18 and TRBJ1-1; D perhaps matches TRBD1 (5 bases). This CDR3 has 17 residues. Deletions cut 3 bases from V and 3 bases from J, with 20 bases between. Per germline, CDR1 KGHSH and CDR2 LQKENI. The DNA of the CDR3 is TGTGCCAGCTCACCCCACATGATTGGGGGGATAGACACTGAAGCTTTCTTT. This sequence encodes CASSPHMIGGIDTEAFF.

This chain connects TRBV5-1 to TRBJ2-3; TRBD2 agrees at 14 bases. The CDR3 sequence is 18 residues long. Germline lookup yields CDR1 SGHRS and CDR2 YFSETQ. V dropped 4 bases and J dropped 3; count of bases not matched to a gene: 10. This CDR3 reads CASSPKGLAGERTDTQYF. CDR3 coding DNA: TGCGCCAGCAGCCCAAAGGGACTAGCGGGAGAACGGACAGATACGCAGTATTTT.